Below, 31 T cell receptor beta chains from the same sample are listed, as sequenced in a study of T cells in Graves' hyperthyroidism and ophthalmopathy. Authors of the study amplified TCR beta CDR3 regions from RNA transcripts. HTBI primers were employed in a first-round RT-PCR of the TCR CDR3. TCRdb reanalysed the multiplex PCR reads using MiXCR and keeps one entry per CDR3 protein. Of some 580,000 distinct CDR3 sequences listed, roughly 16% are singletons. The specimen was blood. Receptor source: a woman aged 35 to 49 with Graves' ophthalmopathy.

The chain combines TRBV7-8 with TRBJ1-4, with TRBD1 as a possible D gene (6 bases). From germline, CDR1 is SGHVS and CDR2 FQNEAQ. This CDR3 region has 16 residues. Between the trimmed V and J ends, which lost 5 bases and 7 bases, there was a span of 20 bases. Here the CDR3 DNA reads TGTGCCAGCAGCCCCCGGGCGGGGGGGCCGGGTGAAAAACTGTTTTTT. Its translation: CASSPRAGGPGEKLFF.

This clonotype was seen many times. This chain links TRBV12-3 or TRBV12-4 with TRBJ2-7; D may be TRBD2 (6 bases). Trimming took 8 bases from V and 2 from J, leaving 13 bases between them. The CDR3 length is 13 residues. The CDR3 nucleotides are TGTGCCAGCGGGGGGATTCAAACCTACGAGCAGTACTTC. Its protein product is CASGGIQTYEQYF.

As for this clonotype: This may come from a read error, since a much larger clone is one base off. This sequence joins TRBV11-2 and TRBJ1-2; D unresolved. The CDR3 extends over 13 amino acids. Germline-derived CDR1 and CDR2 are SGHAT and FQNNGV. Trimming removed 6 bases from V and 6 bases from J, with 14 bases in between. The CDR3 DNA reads TGTGCCAGCAGAAAGGTAGGGCAGGATGGCTACACCTTC. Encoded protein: CASRKVGQDGYTF.

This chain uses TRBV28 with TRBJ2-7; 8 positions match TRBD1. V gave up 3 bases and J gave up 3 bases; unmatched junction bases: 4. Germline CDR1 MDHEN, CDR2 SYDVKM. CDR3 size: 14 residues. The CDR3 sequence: CASSLTGQGYEQYF. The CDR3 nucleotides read TGTGCCAGCAGTTTGACCGGACAGGGCTACGAGCAGTACTTC.

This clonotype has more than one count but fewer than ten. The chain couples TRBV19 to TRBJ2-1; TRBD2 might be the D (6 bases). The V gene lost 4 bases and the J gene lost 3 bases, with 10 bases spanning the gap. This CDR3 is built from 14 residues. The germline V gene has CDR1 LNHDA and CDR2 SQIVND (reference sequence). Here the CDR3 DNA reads TGTGCCAGTAGTACTAGCGTTCTCTACAATGAGCAGTTCTTC. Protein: CASSTSVLYNEQFF.

CDR3 amino acids: CASSQGQGINEQFF. In DNA, the CDR3 is TGTGCCAGCTCCCAGGGACAGGGGATCAATGAGCAGTTCTTC. This rearrangement joins TRBV2 to TRBJ2-1, with TRBD1 matching over 10 bases. Per germline, CDR1 SNHLY and CDR2 FYNNEI. The V and J ends lost 8 bases and 6 bases, in that order; junction bases with no gene match: 7. The CDR3 totals 14 residues.

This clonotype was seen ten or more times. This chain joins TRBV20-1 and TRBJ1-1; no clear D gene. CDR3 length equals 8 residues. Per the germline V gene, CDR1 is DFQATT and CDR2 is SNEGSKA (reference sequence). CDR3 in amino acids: CRANEAFF. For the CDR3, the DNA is TGCAGGGCGAATGAAGCTTTCTTT.

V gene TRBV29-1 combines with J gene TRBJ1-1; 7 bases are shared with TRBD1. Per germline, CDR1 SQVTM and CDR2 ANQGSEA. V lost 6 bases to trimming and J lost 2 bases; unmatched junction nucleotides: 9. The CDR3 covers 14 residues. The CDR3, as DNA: TGCAGCGTATCAGCCCGGACAGGCAACACTGAAGCTTTCTTT. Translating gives CSVSARTGNTEAFF.

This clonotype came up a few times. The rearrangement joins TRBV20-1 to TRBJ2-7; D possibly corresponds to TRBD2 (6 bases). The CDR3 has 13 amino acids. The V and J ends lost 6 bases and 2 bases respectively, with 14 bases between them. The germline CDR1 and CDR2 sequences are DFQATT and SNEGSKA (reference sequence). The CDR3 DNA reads TGCAGTGCCTCTAACCGGGAGCCCTACGAGCAGTACTTC. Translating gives CSASNREPYEQYF.

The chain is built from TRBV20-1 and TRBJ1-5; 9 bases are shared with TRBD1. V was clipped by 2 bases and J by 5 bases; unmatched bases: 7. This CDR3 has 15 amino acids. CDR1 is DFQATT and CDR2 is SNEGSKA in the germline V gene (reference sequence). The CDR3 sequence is CSARRTGVLDQPQHF. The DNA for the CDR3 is TGCAGTGCTAGAAGGACAGGGGTTTTGGATCAGCCCCAGCATTTT.

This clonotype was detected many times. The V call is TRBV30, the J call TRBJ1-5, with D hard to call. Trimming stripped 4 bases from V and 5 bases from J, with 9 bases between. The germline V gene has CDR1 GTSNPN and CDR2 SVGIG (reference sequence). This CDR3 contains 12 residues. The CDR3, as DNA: TGTGCCTGGAATGTGGGCGATCAGCCCCAGCATTTT. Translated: CAWNVGDQPQHF.

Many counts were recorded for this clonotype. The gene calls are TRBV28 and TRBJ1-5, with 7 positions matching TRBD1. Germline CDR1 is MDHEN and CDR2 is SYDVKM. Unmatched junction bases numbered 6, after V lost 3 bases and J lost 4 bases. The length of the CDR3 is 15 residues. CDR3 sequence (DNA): TGTGCCAGCAGTTTGCCAGGGGGATCAAATCAGCCCCAGCATTTT. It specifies CASSLPGGSNQPQHF.

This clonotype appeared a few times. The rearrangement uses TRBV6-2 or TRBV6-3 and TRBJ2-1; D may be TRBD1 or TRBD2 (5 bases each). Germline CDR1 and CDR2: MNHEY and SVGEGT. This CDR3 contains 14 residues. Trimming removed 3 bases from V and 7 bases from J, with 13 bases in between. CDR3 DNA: TGTGCCAGCAGTTATGCCGGGACGGGAAATGAGCAGTTCTTC. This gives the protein CASSYAGTGNEQFF.

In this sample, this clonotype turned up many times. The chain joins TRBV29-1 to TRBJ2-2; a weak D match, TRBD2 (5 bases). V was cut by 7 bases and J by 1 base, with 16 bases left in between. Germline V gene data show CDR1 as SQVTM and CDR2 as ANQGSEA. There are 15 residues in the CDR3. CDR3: CSALTGLMNTGELFF. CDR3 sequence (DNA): TGCAGCGCCCTTACCGGACTGATGAACACCGGGGAGCTGTTTTTT.

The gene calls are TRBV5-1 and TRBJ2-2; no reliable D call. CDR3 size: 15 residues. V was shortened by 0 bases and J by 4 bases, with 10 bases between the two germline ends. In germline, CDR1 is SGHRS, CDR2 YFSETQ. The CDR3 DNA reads TGCGCCAGCAGCTTGGCCTTTCCGCGCACCGGGGAGCTGTTTTTT. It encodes CASSLAFPRTGELFF.

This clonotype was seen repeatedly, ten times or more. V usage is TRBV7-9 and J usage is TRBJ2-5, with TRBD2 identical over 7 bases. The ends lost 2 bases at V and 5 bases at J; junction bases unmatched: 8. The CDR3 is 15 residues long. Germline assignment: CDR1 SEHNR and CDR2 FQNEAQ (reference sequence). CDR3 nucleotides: TGTGCCAGCAGCTTAAGGGCGGGAGATGTGGAGACCCAGTACTTC. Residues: CASSLRAGDVETQYF.

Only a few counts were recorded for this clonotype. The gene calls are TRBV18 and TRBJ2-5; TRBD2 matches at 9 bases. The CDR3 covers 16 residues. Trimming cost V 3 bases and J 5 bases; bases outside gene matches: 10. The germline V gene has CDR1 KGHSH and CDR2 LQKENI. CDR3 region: CASSPFRREGRETQYF. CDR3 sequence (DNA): TGTGCCAGCTCACCCTTTCGGCGGGAGGGCCGTGAGACCCAGTACTTC.

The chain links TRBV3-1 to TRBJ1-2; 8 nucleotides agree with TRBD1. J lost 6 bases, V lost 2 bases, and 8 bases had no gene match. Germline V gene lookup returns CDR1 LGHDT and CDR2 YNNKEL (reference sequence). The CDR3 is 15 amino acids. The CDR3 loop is CASSQRNAGGHGYTF. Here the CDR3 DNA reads TGTGCCAGCAGCCAAAGAAACGCAGGGGGCCATGGCTACACCTTC.

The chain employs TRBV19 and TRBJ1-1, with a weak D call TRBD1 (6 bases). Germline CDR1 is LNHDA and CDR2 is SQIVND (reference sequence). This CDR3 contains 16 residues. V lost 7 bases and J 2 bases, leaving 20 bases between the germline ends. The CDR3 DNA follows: TGTGCCAGTATCGACGCCCTCGGACAGACCAACACTGAAGCTTTCTTT. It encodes CASIDALGQTNTEAFF.

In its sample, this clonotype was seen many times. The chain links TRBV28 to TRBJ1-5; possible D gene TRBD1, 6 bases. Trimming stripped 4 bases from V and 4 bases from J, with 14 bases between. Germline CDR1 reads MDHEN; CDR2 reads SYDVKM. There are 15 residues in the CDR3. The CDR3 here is CASSSVGGPNQPQHF. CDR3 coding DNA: TGTGCCAGCAGTTCGGTGGGGGGGCCGAATCAGCCCCAGCATTTT.

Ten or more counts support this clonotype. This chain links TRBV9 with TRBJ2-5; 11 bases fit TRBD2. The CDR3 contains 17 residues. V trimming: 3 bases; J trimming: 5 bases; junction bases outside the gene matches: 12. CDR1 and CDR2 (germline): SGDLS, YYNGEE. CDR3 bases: TGTGCCAGCAGCGGACCGGGACTAGCGGTTGGCGGGGAGACCCAGTACTTC. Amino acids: CASSGPGLAVGGETQYF.

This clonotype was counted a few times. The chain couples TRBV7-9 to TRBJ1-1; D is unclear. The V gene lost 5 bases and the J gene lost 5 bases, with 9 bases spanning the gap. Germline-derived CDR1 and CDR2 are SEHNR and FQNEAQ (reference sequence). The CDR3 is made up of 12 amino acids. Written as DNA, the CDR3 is TGTGCCAGCAGCGACCAGAGTACTGAAGCTTTCTTT. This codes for CASSDQSTEAFF.

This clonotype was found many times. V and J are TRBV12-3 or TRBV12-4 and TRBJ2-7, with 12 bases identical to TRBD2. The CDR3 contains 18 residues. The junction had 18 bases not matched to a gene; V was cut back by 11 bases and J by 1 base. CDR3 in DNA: TGTGCCCGACCCCCAAACGGACTAGCGGGATCGATTTCCTACGAGCAGTACTTC. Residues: CARPPNGLAGSISYEQYF.

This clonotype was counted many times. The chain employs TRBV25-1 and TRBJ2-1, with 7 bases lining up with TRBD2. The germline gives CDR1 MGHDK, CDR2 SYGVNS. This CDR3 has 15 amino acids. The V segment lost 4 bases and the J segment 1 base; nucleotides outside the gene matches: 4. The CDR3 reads CASSAAGLSYNEQFF. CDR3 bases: TGTGCCAGCAGTGCAGCGGGGCTATCCTACAATGAGCAGTTCTTC.

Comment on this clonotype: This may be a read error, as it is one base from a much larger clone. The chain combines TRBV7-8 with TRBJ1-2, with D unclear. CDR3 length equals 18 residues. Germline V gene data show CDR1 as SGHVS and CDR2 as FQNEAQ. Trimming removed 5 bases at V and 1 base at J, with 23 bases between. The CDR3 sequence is CASSPTRDSRSLNYGYTF. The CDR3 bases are TGTGCCAGCAGCCCCACTAGAGATAGCCGATCCCTTAACTATGGCTACACCTTC. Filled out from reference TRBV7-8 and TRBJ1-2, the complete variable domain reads GAGVSQSPRYKVAKRGQDVALRCDPISGHVSLFWYQQALGQGPEFLTYFQNEAQLDKSGLPSDRFFAERPEGSVSTLKIQRTQQEDSAVYLCASSPTRDSRSLNYGYTFGSGTRLTVV.

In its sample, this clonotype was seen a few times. In DNA form, the CDR3 reads TGTGCCAGCAGTGGAAGGGGGGCCCCAGATACGCAGTATTTT. It translates to CASSGRGAPDTQYF. The gene calls are TRBV2 and TRBJ2-3, with D perhaps matching TRBD1 or TRBD2 (6 bases each). Germline values: CDR1 SNHLY, CDR2 FYNNEI. This CDR3 is built from 14 residues. The germline V and J ends were trimmed by 4 bases and 4 bases, with 12 bases remaining between them.

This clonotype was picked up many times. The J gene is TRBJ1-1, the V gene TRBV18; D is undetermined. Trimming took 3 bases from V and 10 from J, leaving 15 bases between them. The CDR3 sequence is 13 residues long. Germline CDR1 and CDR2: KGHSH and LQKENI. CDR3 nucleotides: TGTGCCAGCTCACCCCTCGACCTTACAAGAGCTTTCTTT. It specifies CASSPLDLTRAFF. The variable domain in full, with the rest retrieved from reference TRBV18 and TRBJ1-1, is NAGVMQNPRHLVRRRGQEARLRCSPMKGHSHVYWYRQLPEEGLKFMVYLQKENIIDESGMPKERFSAEFPKEGPSILRIQQVVRGDSAAYFCASSPLDLTRAFFGQGTRLTVV.

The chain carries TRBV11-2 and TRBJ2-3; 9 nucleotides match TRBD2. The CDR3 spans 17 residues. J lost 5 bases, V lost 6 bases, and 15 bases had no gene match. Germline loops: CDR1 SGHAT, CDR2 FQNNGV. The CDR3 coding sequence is TGTGCCAGCAGGGGGTCGGGTAGCGGGAGTCTCGTAGATACGCAGTATTTT. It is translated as CASRGSGSGSLVDTQYF.

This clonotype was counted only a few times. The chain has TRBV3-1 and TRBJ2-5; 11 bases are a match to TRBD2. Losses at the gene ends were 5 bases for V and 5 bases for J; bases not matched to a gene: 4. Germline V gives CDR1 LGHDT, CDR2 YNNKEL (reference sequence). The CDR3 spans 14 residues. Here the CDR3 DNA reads TGTGCCAGCAGCGGTAGCGGGGGGGTCGAGACCCAGTACTTC. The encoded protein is CASSGSGGVETQYF.

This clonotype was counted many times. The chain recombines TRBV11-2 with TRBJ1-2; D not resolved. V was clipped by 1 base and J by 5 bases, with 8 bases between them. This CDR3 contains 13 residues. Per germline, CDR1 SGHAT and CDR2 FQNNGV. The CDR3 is CASSLGQEYGYTF. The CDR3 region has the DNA TGTGCCAGCAGCTTAGGGCAGGAATATGGCTACACCTTC.

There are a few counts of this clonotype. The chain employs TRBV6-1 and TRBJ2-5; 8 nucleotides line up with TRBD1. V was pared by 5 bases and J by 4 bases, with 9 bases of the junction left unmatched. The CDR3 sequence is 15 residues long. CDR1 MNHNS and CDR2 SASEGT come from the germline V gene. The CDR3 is CASSTDRALTETQYF. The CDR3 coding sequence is TGTGCCAGCAGTACGGACAGGGCATTAACAGAGACCCAGTACTTC.